The source of this TCR beta chain is a study of cytomegalovirus exposure and HLA in healthy donors. The CDR3 sequence is 16 residues long. With 6 bases removed from V and 2 bases from J, the gap between germline ends came to 17 bases. Germline values: CDR1 KGHSH, CDR2 LQKENI. Details on this clone: The sample has other DNA sequences that encode this CDR3 too.

Amplification used 60 Vbeta primers and 13 Jbeta primers. Generated by immunoSEQ multiplex PCR, the TCRdb table keeps only in-frame clones and is missing some. The sample table sets out approximately 30,000 clones. The source of this sequence is a middle-aged woman in good health and CMV-seropositive. The chain is built from TRBV18 and TRBJ2-1; no clear D. Sequencing was performed on PBMCs. CDR3 in amino acids: CASSLQTGGTYNEQFF. The CDR3 DNA reads as TGTGCCAGCTCCCTCCAAACTGGCGGAACCTACAATGAGCAGTTCTTC.